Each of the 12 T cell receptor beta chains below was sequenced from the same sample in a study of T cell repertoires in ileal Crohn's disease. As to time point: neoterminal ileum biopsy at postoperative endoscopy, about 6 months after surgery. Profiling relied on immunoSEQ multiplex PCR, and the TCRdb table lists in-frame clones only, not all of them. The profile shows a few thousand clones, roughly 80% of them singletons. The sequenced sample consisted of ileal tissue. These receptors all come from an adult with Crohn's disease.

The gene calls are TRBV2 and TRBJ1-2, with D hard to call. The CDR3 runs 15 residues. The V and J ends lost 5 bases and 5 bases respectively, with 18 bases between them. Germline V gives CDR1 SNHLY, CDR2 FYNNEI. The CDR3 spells CASSPRQPREYGYTF. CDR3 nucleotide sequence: TGTGCCAGCAGTCCCCGCCAGCCGAGGGAATATGGCTACACCTTC. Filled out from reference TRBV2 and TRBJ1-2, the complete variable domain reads EPEVTQTPSHQVTQMGQEVILRCVPISNHLYFYWYRQILGQKVEFLVSFYNNEISEKSEIFDDQFSVERPDGSNFTLKIRSTKLEDSAMYFCASSPRQPREYGYTFGSGTRLTVV.

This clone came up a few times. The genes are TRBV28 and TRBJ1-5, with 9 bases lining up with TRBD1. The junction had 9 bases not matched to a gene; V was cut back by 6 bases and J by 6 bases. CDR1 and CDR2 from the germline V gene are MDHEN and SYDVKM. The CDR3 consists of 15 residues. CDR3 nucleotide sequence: TGTGCCAGCAGCAGAGGACAGGGGTGGGGTCAGCCCCAGCATTTT. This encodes CASSRGQGWGQPQHF.

CDR3 bases: TGTGCCAGCAATTTAGCGGGGGGCCAGGGTGAGCAGTTCTTC. Encoded protein: CASNLAGGQGEQFF. The chain uses TRBV2 and TRBJ2-1, with 10 bases that match TRBD2. Germline assignment: CDR1 SNHLY and CDR2 FYNNEI. CDR3 length: 14 amino acids. The V segment lost 7 bases and the J segment 9 bases; nucleotides outside the gene matches: 9.

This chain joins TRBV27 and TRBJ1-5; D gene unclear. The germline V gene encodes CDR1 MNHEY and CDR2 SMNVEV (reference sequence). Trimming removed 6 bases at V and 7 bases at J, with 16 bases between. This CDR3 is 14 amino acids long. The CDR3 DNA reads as TGTGCCAGCAGGACTGCGGGGATCGACCAGCCCCAGCATTTT. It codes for CASRTAGIDQPQHF.

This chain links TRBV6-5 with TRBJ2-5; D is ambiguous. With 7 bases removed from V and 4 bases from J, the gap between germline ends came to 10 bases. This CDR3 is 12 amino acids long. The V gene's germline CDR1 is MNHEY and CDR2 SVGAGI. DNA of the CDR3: TGTGCCAGCACTGGTTCGGGAGAGACCCAGTACTTC. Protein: CASTGSGETQYF.

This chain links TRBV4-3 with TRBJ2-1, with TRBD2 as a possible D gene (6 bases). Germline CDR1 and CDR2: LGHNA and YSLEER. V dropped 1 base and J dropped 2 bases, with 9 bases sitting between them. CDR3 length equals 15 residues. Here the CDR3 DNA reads TGCGCCAGCAGCCAAGTGTGGACTACCTACAATGAGCAGTTCTTC. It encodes CASSQVWTTYNEQFF.

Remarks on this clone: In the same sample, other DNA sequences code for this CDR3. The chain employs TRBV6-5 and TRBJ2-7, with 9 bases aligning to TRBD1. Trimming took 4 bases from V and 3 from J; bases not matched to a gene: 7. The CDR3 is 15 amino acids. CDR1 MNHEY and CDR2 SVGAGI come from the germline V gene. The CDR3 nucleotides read TGTGCCAGCAGTTCCCCGGGACAGGGTATCTACGAGCAGTACTTC. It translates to CASSSPGQGIYEQYF.

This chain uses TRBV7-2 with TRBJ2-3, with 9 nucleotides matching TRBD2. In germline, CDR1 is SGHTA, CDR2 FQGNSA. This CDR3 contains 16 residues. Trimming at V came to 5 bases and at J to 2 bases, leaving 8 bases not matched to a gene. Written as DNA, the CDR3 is TGTGCCAGCAGCCCCCGGACTAGCGTGTCCACAGATACGCAGTATTTT. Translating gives CASSPRTSVSTDTQYF.

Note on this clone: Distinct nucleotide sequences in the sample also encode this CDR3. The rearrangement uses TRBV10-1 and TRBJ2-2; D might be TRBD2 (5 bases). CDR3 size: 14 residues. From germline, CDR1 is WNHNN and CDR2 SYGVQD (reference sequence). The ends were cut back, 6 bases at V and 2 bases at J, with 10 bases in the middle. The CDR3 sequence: CASRRGVNTGELFF. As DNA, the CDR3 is TGCGCCAGCAGACGGGGTGTCAACACCGGGGAGCTGTTTTTT.

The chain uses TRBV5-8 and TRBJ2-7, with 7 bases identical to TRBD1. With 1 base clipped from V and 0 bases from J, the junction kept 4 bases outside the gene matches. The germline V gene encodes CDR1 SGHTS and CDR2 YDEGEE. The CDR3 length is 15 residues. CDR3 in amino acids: CASSLFGTASYEQYF. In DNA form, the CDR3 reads TGTGCCAGCAGCTTGTTTGGGACAGCCTCCTACGAGCAGTACTTC.

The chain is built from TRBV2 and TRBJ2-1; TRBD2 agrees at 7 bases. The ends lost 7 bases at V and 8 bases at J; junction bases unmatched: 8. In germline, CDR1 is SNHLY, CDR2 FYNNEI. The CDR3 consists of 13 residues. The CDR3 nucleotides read TGTGCCAGCAACGGACTAGTGGGCGATGAGCAGTTCTTC. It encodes CASNGLVGDEQFF.

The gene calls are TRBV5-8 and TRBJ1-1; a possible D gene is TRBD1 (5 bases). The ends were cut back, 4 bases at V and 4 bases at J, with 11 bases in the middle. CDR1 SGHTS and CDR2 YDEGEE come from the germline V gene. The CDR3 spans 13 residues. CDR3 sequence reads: CASSGGAATEAFF. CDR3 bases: TGTGCCAGCAGCGGAGGGGCGGCCACTGAAGCTTTCTTT.